This T cell receptor beta chain derives from a study of control samples from healthy donors and cancer patients. Germline loops: CDR1 MNHEY, CDR2 SMNVEV (reference sequence). CDR3 length: 15 residues. Between the trimmed V and J ends, which lost 2 bases and 0 bases, there was a span of 8 bases. The method was immunoSEQ multiplex PCR; TCRdb's version includes in-frame clones alone and lacks a portion of them. The data contain approximately 81,000 clones, around 94% of them seen just once; the ten biggest clones take up 4.5% to 5.5%. Sequenced: blood. This chain joins TRBV27 and TRBJ1-5, with D unresolved. The sequence derives from a woman aged 18-35 years in good health. CDR3 bases: TGTGCCAGCAGTTTAACTTACAATAGCAATCAGCCCCAGCATTTT. Translation: CASSLTYNSNQPQHF.